This TCR beta chain emerged from a study of blood T cell repertoires in COVID-19. Germline assignment: CDR1 SGHNT and CDR2 YENEEA. The V end was cut by 4 bases, the J end by 7 bases, with 14 bases between. The CDR3 spans 14 residues. Methods used by the authors: Amplification with reference gene primers provided the estimates of nucleated cell counts. Measured with immunoSEQ multiplex PCR; TCRdb has only the in-frame clones, and not every one. That table furnishes V, J and clone size, whereas the DNA furnished D and trimming. The sample holds tens of thousands of clones, 88% seen once. This receptor was taken from a human donor in a cohort sampled during active COVID-19. Sequencing was done on a sample of peripheral blood. The chain has TRBV11-3 and TRBJ2-1, with a tentative D call TRBD2 (6 bases). CDR3 protein: CASSSGAGGNEQFF. CDR3 in DNA: TGTGCCAGCAGCTCCGGGGCCGGAGGGAATGAGCAGTTCTTC. Looking up the rest from reference TRBV11-3 and TRBJ2-1 gives the full variable domain: EAGVVQSPRYKIIEKKQPVAFWCNPISGHNTLYWYLQNLGQGPELLIRYENEEAVDDSQLPKDRFSAERLKGVDSTLKIQPAELGDSAVYLCASSSGAGGNEQFFGPGTRLTVL.